This T cell receptor (beta chain) was profiled in a study of blood T cell repertoires in COVID-19. Study overall: Samples taken during acute and convalescent COVID-19 were collected in the United States, Italy and Spain.

Per germline, CDR1 MDHEN and CDR2 SYDVKM. V lost 11 bases to trimming and J lost 0 bases, with 8 bases between them. The CDR3 is 12 amino acids. Libraries were prepared by immunoSEQ multiplex PCR; TCRdb keeps only in-frame clonotypes and omits some of them. Here the sample spans 150,000 or so clones, 87% being singletons. The TCR comes from a human donor in a cohort sampled during active COVID-19. Sequenced input: peripheral blood. This sequence joins TRBV28 and TRBJ1-5; D gene uncertain. The CDR3 coding sequence is TGTGCCGCCACAGATAGCAATCAGCCCCAGCATTTT. It yields the protein CAATDSNQPQHF.